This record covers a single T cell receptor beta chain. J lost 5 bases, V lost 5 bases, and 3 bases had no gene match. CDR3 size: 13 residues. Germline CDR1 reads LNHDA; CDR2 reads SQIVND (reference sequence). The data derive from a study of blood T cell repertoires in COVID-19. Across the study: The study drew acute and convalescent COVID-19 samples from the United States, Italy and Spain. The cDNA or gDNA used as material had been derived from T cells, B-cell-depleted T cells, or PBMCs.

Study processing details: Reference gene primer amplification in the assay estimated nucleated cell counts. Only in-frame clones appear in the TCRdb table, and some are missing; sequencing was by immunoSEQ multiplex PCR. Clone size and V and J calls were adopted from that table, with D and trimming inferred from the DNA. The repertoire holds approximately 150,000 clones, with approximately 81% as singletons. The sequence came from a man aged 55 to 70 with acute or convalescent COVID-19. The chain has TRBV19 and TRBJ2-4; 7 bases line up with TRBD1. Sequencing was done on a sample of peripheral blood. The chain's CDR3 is CASSEGAENIQYF. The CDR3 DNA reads TGTGCCAGTAGTGAGGGGGCGGAAAACATTCAGTACTTC.